Sequencing of this T cell receptor (beta chain) was carried out in a study of siplizumab effects on memory and regulatory T cells. Turning to this clone: Its antigen is not identified.

Findings and caveats of the study: Siplizumab significantly brought down the alloreactive sequences that trace back to unstimulated CD4+ memory cells. Memory T cells appeared less diverse than naive cells, which seemed to contribute substantially to alloresponse. Unstimulated subsets captured only a minor fraction of alloreactive clones.

Assays were performed on 80,000 to 100,000 TCR templates per sample. Sequencing was performed with immunoSEQ multiplex PCR; in TCRdb, only in-frame clones are kept and a portion is missing. The data contain 70,000 or so clones, about 89% of them singletons. The specimen was CD8+ T cells sorted from blood. The TCR was taken from a human donor in good health.

The chain's CDR3 is CSVGESGNTIYF. The CDR3 DNA reads TGCAGCGTTGGCGAGTCTGGAAACACCATATATTTT. V is TRBV29-1 and J is TRBJ1-3; the D is unclear. Trimming took 4 bases from V and 1 from J, leaving 5 bases between them. From germline, CDR1 is SQVTM and CDR2 ANQGSEA. The CDR3 covers 12 residues.